The following is a T cell receptor (beta chain) sequence with its context. The record originates from a study of blood T cell repertoires in COVID-19. Trimming stripped 5 bases from V and 2 bases from J, with 12 bases between. CDR1 LNHDA and CDR2 SQIVND come from the germline V gene (reference sequence). The CDR3 has 14 residues. Assay used: immunoSEQ multiplex PCR; TCRdb lists only in-frame clones, some missing. This table has about 180,000 clones, approximately 88% appearing once. This TCR derives from a woman aged 55-69 years with acute or convalescent COVID-19. The sequenced material came from peripheral blood. The rearrangement links TRBV19 to TRBJ1-2, with D possibly TRBD1 on 5 matching bases. CDR3 residues: CASSWGGVNYGYTF. The CDR3 DNA follows: TGTGCCAGTAGTTGGGGCGGAGTCAACTATGGCTACACCTTC.